This T cell receptor (beta chain) was captured in a study of cytomegalovirus exposure and HLA in healthy donors (dated by TCRdb to about 2017). About the investigation overall: In an earlier analysis of approximately 500 of the donors, 276 Gb of sequence data and 117 million unique TCR beta sequences from about 180 million T cells were reported. Approximately 310 gigabases of sequencing data and 78 million or so unique TCR sequences were included in an early release covering around 600 HLA-typed donors. Of the approximately 400 genotyped donors, approximately 82% fell in the genetic ancestry cluster associated with self-reported Caucasian donors. The aim of the study was to test whether cataloging public T cell receptors could identify signatures of past pathogen exposure. The study profiled the T cell repertoires of more than 500 subjects by immunosequencing and related them to cytomegalovirus serostatus. A separate validation cohort of some 130 different subjects was used in addition to the roughly 670-subject first cohort. To predict cytomegalovirus infection status, the study brought together high-throughput TCR immunosequencing, statistical association of individual TCRs with disease status, and machine learning. In a later analysis, previously published TCR beta repertoires from more than 500 donors were re-analyzed and high-resolution HLA genotyping was added so that TCR occurrence patterns could be studied. The later analysis used no new phenotypic data to find candidate immune exposures, relying instead on TCR beta sequences and their occurrence across donors. An earlier analysis of about 620 of the donors applied high-throughput TCR beta sequencing to assess whether each TCR beta V gene segment acted as functional or pseudogenic. Donor age, sex, ethnicity and CMV serostatus were collected together with the repertoire data. Genome-wide SNP genotypes for about three fifths of the roughly 670 donors were used in a later genetic analysis, which treated that subset as a discovery cohort. Every repertoire in the discovery cohort had been generated on one and the same sequencing platform. Both class I and class II loci were covered by HLA typing, at four-digit resolution. Typing coverage varied by locus: about 620-630 donors for A, B, C, DRB1 and DQB1; roughly 510 for DQA1; more than 600 for DPA1; 450 to 480 for DPB1. Roughly five DR-DQ haplotypes were handled as single units for association and clustering, since linkage in the cohort was strong. On average, 235,054 unique TCR beta nucleotide sequences were sequenced per donor among a few hundred genotyped donors of the cohort, with 15% to 20% of those sequences being non-productive. Study-wide findings and limitations: HLA typing was unavailable for some donors at each locus, so association tests used only the typed subset. A later analysis associated roughly 17,000 TCR beta sequences with specific HLA alleles at a false discovery rate of 0.05. In vitro tests confirmed that a few of the cytomegalovirus-associated TCR beta chains recognize cytomegalovirus antigens. Most CMV-associated TCR beta chains appeared to be HLA-restricted in a later analysis, and the HLA associations seemed to be driven largely by CMV exposure. The authors suggested that the approach could potentially be extended to other disease states and immunological phenotypes. Some IMGT-functional V segments, including TRBV6-2 and TRBV6-3, could not be told apart with the 87-base-pair reads, so those segments were excluded. In a later analysis, the rate of TCR association differed among HLA loci, with DRB1 alleles having the most associated TCRs and HLA-C alleles having the fewest. A later genetic analysis reported fewer N-insertions in productive TCRs among donors in an Asian-associated ancestry cluster than the roughly 700-donor mean. Only TCR beta chains were sequenced in this cohort, and the absence of alpha or paired-chain data limited detectable features. A further reported finding was that TCR beta sequences accurately predicted the HLA-A and HLA-B alleles for most subjects in the first cohort. The classifier was reported to diagnose cytomegalovirus status with high specificity and sensitivity in both the original cohort and the validation cohort. For the cohort, immune exposure information was limited to CMV serostatus. In a later analysis, several top co-occurrence clusters were reported to appear linked to parvovirus B19, influenza, CMV and Epstein-Barr virus. Linkage disequilibrium might explain the correlated functional status among segregating V segments, but an unknown experimental factor could not be ruled out. Strong co-occurrence of HLA alleles, especially DR and DQ, made assigning TCR associations to individual alleles difficult. Most TCR sequences were seen in very few donors, while some public TCRs were found in many individuals. A total of some 180 TCR beta chains were listed by the study as associated with cytomegalovirus. Compared with equally common non-associated chains, HLA-associated TCR beta chains in a later analysis were more clonally expanded and had lower generation probabilities. A cluster of highly shared sequence variants was judged likely to represent a technical artifact of the sequencing pipeline. Presence/absence analyses assumed roughly uniform sequencing depth across donors, an assumption that may not hold. An earlier analysis of approximately 590 of the donors showed that most TCR beta V segments appeared in productive rearrangements either about 87% or about 30% of the time, which broadly matched IMGT annotations. A later genetic analysis associated a missense DCLRE1C variant with V-gene and J-gene trimming of TCR beta chains, and an independent cohort replicated the association. Because counts were too low, 15 or so rarely observed V segments, including chromosome 9 orphons, were excluded from the earlier analysis of several hundred of the donors.

V lost 0 bases and J lost 7 bases, and the count of bases not matched to a germline gene is 6. For CDR1 and CDR2, the germline V gene (reference sequence) lists SEHNR and FQNEAQ. The CDR3 holds 14 amino acids from the cysteine to the phenylalanine. The entry retains the CDR3 DNA only, 42 bases that are in frame from base 1. The library relied on the immunoSEQ multiplex PCR assay. For the multiplex PCR, a mixture combining 60 forward primers for TCR Vbeta segments and 13 reverse primers for TCR Jbeta segments was used. The CDR3 region of rearranged TCR beta genes was amplified from genomic DNA with a multiplex PCR assay. The amplified TCR beta libraries were sequenced on the Illumina HiSeq System as 87-base-pair reads. The source study handled its data this way. A later analysis tallied roughly 76 million unique TCR beta chains across the 640 or so repertoires, and around 10 million of those chains were shared by two or more donors. A nearest-neighbor algorithm error-corrected the raw reads and collapsed the reads into unique sequences, merging closely related sequences to remove PCR and sequencing errors. V, D and J gene segments were assigned by aligning CDR3 sequences to IMGT reference sequences. For a sequence to be retained, at least a six-nucleotide match to both a V gene segment and a J gene segment was required. A rearrangement was called productive if the CDR3 had no stop codons and remained in frame with V and J, and every other rearrangement was called non-productive. CDR3 was defined according to IMGT convention as the region running from the second conserved V-encoded cysteine to the conserved J-encoded phenylalanine. In an earlier analysis of approximately 590 of the donors, sequences lacking an unambiguous match to a single V gene segment were excluded. An earlier analysis of about 590 of the donors classified V segments as functional when productive rearrangements were above 56.7% and as segregating when the standard deviation between donors was above 5%. A statistical classification framework was built to diagnose cytomegalovirus status from the catalog of TCR beta chain sequences. V and J gene assignment, in a later analysis, came from comparing TCR nucleotide sequences with IMGT/GENE-DB human TR gene sequences. Using the TCRdist pipeline, a later analysis assigned CDR3 sequences along with most-parsimonious VDJ recombination scenarios. A later analysis defined each TCR beta chain by its CDR3 amino acid sequence plus V-gene family, and excluded reads lacking a unique V-gene family. As a way to deal with suspected cross-contamination and a sequencing artifact, a later analysis dropped roughly 620 nucleotide sequences that were highly shared and had low generation probability. For each public chain, a later analysis derived a clonal expansion index from normalized ranks of inferred template counts within each repertoire. In a later analysis, generation probabilities were computed with a VDJ recombination model fitted to out-of-frame rearrangements, and the resulting probabilities were checked against IGoR. Hypergeometric tests were used in a later analysis to score TCR-TCR, TCR-HLA and TCR-CMV co-occurrence, with a repertoire-size bias correction applied to the TCR pairs. To estimate false discovery rates, a later analysis permuted the HLA or CMV assignments 20 times. In a later analysis, co-occurring TCRs were grouped using DBSCAN, with TCRdist sequence similarity added in when clustering inside HLA-allele-positive subsets. Repertoires with fewer than 30,000 or more than 120,000 public chains were left out of co-occurrence clustering, as were five repertoires with anomalous nucleotide sharing. TCRdb took this table from immuneACCESS and kept in-frame rearrangements with V and J called. Such tables lack part of the clones; where checked against another copy, unresolved V genes explain under half of the gap, and the rest is unexplained. The V and J calls and the clone size are those of that table, but D and trimming were determined from the DNA. The sample has roughly 100,000 clones on record, 81% of them singletons. 5.2% of the sample lies in the top ten.

The cohort comprised fewer than 700 healthy bone marrow donors. All cohort members were sampled while nominally healthy, although unrecorded immune exposures were likely present. The donor tested CMV seropositive, placing the donor among the 289 seropositive members of the cohort. Each donor provided a peripheral blood sample, and peripheral blood mononuclear cells were used for TCR beta sequencing. The Qiagen DNeasy Blood Extraction Kit was used to extract genomic DNA from the blood cell samples. Concerning this clone itself: Its antigen has not been determined. Base quality data are lacking; no much larger clone is found one base away.

Sample: PBMCs. This clonotype was obtained from a man aged 40-49 years in good health and CMV-seropositive. The V and J genes are TRBV7-9 and TRBJ2-7; 7 bases in the junction line up with TRBD1. For the CDR3, the sequence is CASSLAGTVGEQYF. The DNA reads as follows: TGTGCCAGCAGCTTAGCAGGGACAGTGGGGGAGCAGTACTTC.